These 30 T cell receptor beta chains were sequenced from one sample in a study of shared clonotypes between healthy human individuals. Profiling relied on immunoSEQ multiplex PCR, and the TCRdb table lists in-frame clones only, not all of them. The data show almost 750,000 clones, with roughly two thirds seen just once and about 1.7% held by the top ten. The sample consisted of memory CD4+ T cells sorted from blood. Subset given: CD45RA-negative fraction. The receptors come from a woman aged 30 to 39 in good health.

Turning to this clone: A much larger clone lies a single base off, so this may be a read error. The chain recombines TRBV5-5 with TRBJ2-2; 9 nucleotides align to TRBD1. CDR3 length: 15 amino acids. V shed 2 bases and J 3 bases; nucleotides not matched to a gene: 2. The germline CDR1 and CDR2 sequences are SGHKS and YYEKEE (reference sequence). The CDR3 nucleotides are TGTGCCAGCAGCTTTGGGGACAGGGACACCGGGGAGCTGTTTTTT. Its translation is CASSFGDRDTGELFF.

The rearrangement uses TRBV6-5 and TRBJ2-1, with TRBD2 matching over 9 bases. Germline V gene lookup returns CDR1 MNHEY and CDR2 SVGAGI. V shed 5 bases, J shed 15 bases, and the junction held 8 bases outside the gene matches. CDR3 size: 12 residues. The CDR3 protein is CASSTGPGLAFF. CDR3 in DNA: TGTGCCAGCAGTACGGGTCCGGGACTAGCGTTCTTC.

This chain links TRBV19 with TRBJ1-5, with D perhaps TRBD1 (5 bases). This CDR3 contains 15 residues. The V gene lost 5 bases and the J gene lost 10 bases, with 21 bases spanning the gap. Germline V CDR1 and CDR2: LNHDA, SQIVND (reference sequence). As DNA, the CDR3 is TGTGCCAGTAGTGGGCCCGGGGCCGGTTTCGGCCCCCAGCATTTT. Its protein product is CASSGPGAGFGPQHF. The whole variable domain, filled in from reference TRBV19 and TRBJ1-5, reads DGGITQSPKYLFRKEGQNVTLSCEQNLNHDAMYWYRQDPGQGLRLIYYSQIVNDFQKGDIAEGYSVSREKKESFPLTVTSAQKNPTAFYLCASSGPGAGFGPQHFGDGTRLSIL.

This chain uses TRBV1 with TRBJ2-1; whether TRBD2, the table's D call, matches the DNA was not checked. TRBV1 is classified as a pseudogene. The CDR3 spans 17 residues. The CDR3 bases are TGCACCAGCAGCCAAGTAGAGACTAGCGAAACCCCGCCGGGGCAGTTCTTC. Translated: CTSSQVETSETPPGQFF.

J is TRBJ2-4 and V is TRBV2; no clear D. This CDR3 comprises 16 residues. Germline-derived CDR1 and CDR2 are SNHLY and FYNNEI. The ends were cut back, 8 bases at V and 0 bases at J, with 17 bases in the middle. This CDR3 reads CASASRAALAKNIQYF. CDR3 bases: TGTGCCAGCGCGAGCCGGGCGGCACTAGCCAAAAACATTCAGTACTTC. Looking up the rest from reference TRBV2 and TRBJ2-4 gives the full variable domain: EPEVTQTPSHQVTQMGQEVILRCVPISNHLYFYWYRQILGQKVEFLVSFYNNEISEKSEIFDDQFSVERPDGSNFTLKIRSTKLEDSAMYFCASASRAALAKNIQYFGAGTRLSVL.

Notes on this clone: The same CDR3 also results from other DNA sequences found in this sample. V and J are TRBV5-1 and TRBJ2-1, with TRBD1 identical over 7 bases. CDR1 is SGHRS and CDR2 is YFSETQ in the germline V gene. This CDR3 spans 15 amino acids. Trimming removed 4 bases from V and 0 bases from J; junction bases left unmatched: 4. This chain's CDR3 is CASSRDSHSYNEQFF. The CDR3 coding sequence is TGCGCCAGCAGCCGGGACAGTCACTCCTACAATGAGCAGTTCTTC.

V usage is TRBV18 and J usage is TRBJ1-2; 9 positions match TRBD1. CDR1 and CDR2 (germline): KGHSH, LQKENI. The V and J ends lost 3 bases and 5 bases, in that order; junction bases with no gene match: 10. The CDR3 runs to 16 residues. The CDR3 sequence: CASSPNAPGQGYGYTF. CDR3 in DNA: TGTGCCAGCTCACCTAATGCCCCGGGACAGGGATATGGCTACACCTTC.

CDR3 amino acids: CASRQGTFDTGELFF. DNA of the CDR3: TGTGCCAGCAGACAGGGGACCTTTGACACCGGGGAGCTGTTTTTT. The genes are TRBV4-2 and TRBJ2-2, with TRBD1 identical over 7 bases. Germline lookup yields CDR1 LGHNA and CDR2 YNFKEQ. The CDR3 length is 15 residues. The V and J ends lost 6 bases and 3 bases, in that order; junction bases with no gene match: 7.

The J gene is TRBJ2-5, the V gene TRBV30; 9 nucleotides agree with TRBD2. The J segment lost 8 bases and the V segment lost 2 bases, leaving 3 bases of the junction unmatched. Germline V gene lookup returns CDR1 GTSNPN and CDR2 SVGIG (reference sequence). This CDR3 contains 12 residues. CDR3 DNA sequence: TGTGCCTGGAGTCTCCTAGCGGGAACCCAGTACTTC. Translating gives CAWSLLAGTQYF.

V and J are TRBV18 and TRBJ1-2; D possibly corresponds to TRBD1 (6 bases). Germline CDR1 and CDR2: KGHSH and LQKENI. The CDR3 contains 15 residues. V was cut by 3 bases and J by 6 bases, with 17 bases left in between. The CDR3 spells CASSPTVTGVDGYTF. The CDR3, as DNA: TGTGCCAGCTCACCGACCGTGACAGGAGTGGATGGCTACACCTTC.

V and J are TRBV5-1 and TRBJ2-7; D ambiguous. Germline V lookup: CDR1 SGHRS, CDR2 YFSETQ. Trimming shortened V by 1 base and J by 3 bases, and 8 bases separated the two germline ends. This CDR3 spans 13 amino acids. Here the CDR3 reads CASSLWQNYEQYF. The CDR3 DNA reads as TGCGCCAGCAGCTTGTGGCAAAACTACGAGCAGTACTTC.

CDR3 bases: TGTGCCAGCAGTTTTTCCCCCAGGGGGTATGGCTACACCTTC. This encodes CASSFSPRGYGYTF. The rearrangement links TRBV27 to TRBJ1-2, with 7 bases lining up with TRBD1. Germline V gene lookup returns CDR1 MNHEY and CDR2 SMNVEV (reference sequence). With V trimmed by 3 bases and J by 5 bases, 6 bases remained unmatched. The CDR3 runs to 14 residues.

The chain has TRBV27 and TRBJ2-5, with TRBD2 as a possible D gene (6 bases). The V end was cut by 7 bases, the J end by 2 bases, with 14 bases between. Germline assignment: CDR1 MNHEY and CDR2 SMNVEV (reference sequence). This CDR3 is built from 14 residues. CDR3 loop: CASIRRAQQETQYF. CDR3 DNA: TGTGCCAGCATTAGGAGGGCCCAACAAGAGACCCAGTACTTC.

This chain connects TRBV6-1 to TRBJ1-2, with D possibly TRBD1 on 5 matching bases. The germline CDR1 and CDR2 sequences are MNHNS and SASEGT. The V gene lost 5 bases and the J gene lost 2 bases, with 9 bases spanning the gap. This CDR3 contains 13 residues. DNA for the CDR3: TGTGCCAGCAGTCCAACAGGAAACTATGGCTACACCTTC. Translated: CASSPTGNYGYTF.

The chain couples TRBV7-2 to TRBJ2-7, with 7 bases matching TRBD1. Losses at the gene ends were 4 bases for V and 0 bases for J; bases not matched to a gene: 6. Germline V gene data show CDR1 as SGHTA and CDR2 as FQGNSA. There are 15 residues in the CDR3. In DNA, the CDR3 is TGTGCCAGCAGCTCAGACAGGGCAGACTCCTACGAGCAGTACTTC. This translates into CASSSDRADSYEQYF. The full variable domain, in which reference TRBV7-2 and TRBJ2-7 provide the parts outside the CDR3, is GAGVSQSPSNKVTEKGKDVELRCDPISGHTALYWYRQSLGQGLEFLIYFQGNSAPDKSGLPSDRFSAERTGGSVSTLTIQRTQQEDSAVYLCASSSDRADSYEQYFGPGTRLTVT.

The chain combines TRBV11-2 with TRBJ2-5; D ambiguous. V was clipped by 1 base and J by 1 base, with 13 bases between them. Germline CDR1 is SGHAT and CDR2 is FQNNGV. The CDR3 has 16 residues. The CDR3 DNA is TGTGCCAGCAGCTTAGCACGACGTTCGATCCAAGAGACCCAGTACTTC. Translated, it gives CASSLARRSIQETQYF. Full variable domain (outside the CDR3, taken from reference TRBV11-2 and TRBJ2-5): EAGVAQSPRYKIIEKRQSVAFWCNPISGHATLYWYQQILGQGPKLLIQFQNNGVVDDSQLPKDRFSAERLKGVDSTLKIQPAKLEDSAVYLCASSLARRSIQETQYFGPGTRLLVL.

The chain has TRBV19 and TRBJ2-7; D gene ambiguous. The CDR3 totals 12 residues. Trimming took off 2 bases at V and 5 bases at J, with 7 bases between the two ends. Germline loops: CDR1 LNHDA, CDR2 SQIVND (reference sequence). The CDR3 protein is CASSISRNEQYF. CDR3 DNA: TGTGCCAGTAGTATATCCAGGAACGAGCAGTACTTC.

This chain connects TRBV9 to TRBJ2-7; 12 nucleotides match TRBD2. Germline trimming cut 0 bases from V and 6 bases from J; bases unmatched to any gene: 7. The germline V gene has CDR1 SGDLS and CDR2 YYNGEE. CDR3 length: 16 residues. CDR3 sequence reads: CASSVASSGRAAEQYF. The CDR3 DNA follows: TGTGCCAGCAGCGTAGCCTCTAGCGGGAGGGCCGCCGAGCAGTACTTC.

This chain connects TRBV25-1 to TRBJ2-1; 8 positions agree with TRBD1. J gave up 4 bases and V 2 bases, and 7 bases lay outside the gene matches. The CDR3 runs to 16 residues. Germline V gene sequence: CDR1 MGHDK, CDR2 SYGVNS. CDR3 sequence: CASSEQGAGRYNEQFF. The CDR3 DNA follows: TGTGCCAGCAGTGAACAGGGGGCCGGGAGATACAATGAGCAGTTCTTC.

The CDR3 is CASSVRPQGGETQYF. The CDR3 bases are TGTGCCAGCAGCGTGAGGCCACAGGGAGGAGAGACCCAGTACTTC. The chain joins TRBV5-6 to TRBJ2-5, with D perhaps assigned TRBD1 or TRBD2 (6 bases each). The CDR3 loop spans 15 amino acids. The germline V and J ends were trimmed by 4 bases and 4 bases, with 17 bases remaining between them. Germline values: CDR1 SGHDT, CDR2 YYEEEE. Combining the CDR3 with reference TRBV5-6 and TRBJ2-5 gives the whole variable domain DAGVTQSPTHLIKTRGQQVTLRCSPKSGHDTVSWYQQALGQGPQFIFQYYEEEERQRGNFPDRFSGHQFPNYSSELNVNALLLGDSALYLCASSVRPQGGETQYFGPGTRLLVL.

The chain uses TRBV25-1 and TRBJ1-5; D is undetermined. In germline, CDR1 is MGHDK, CDR2 SYGVNS. CDR3 size: 13 residues. Trimming cost V 7 bases and J 2 bases, with 9 bases left between them. As DNA, the CDR3 is TGTGCCAGCACCGGGGATGGCAATCAGCCCCAGCATTTT. The encoded protein is CASTGDGNQPQHF.

A few counts support this clone. The V and J genes are TRBV15 and TRBJ2-1, with 7 bases identical to TRBD2. The CDR3 covers 14 residues. The germline V gene has CDR1 LNHNV and CDR2 YYDKDF (reference sequence). V was pared by 1 base and J by 8 bases, with 5 bases of the junction left unmatched. The CDR3 loop is CATSRGGSLDEQFF. DNA for the CDR3: TGTGCCACCAGCAGAGGCGGGAGCTTGGATGAGCAGTTCTTC. The full variable domain, in which reference TRBV15 and TRBJ2-1 provide the parts outside the CDR3, is DAMVIQNPRYQVTQFGKPVTLSCSQTLNHNVMYWYQQKSSQAPKLLFHYYDKDFNNEADTPDNFQSRRPNTSFCFLDIRSPGLGDTAMYLCATSRGGSLDEQFFGPGTRLTVL.

The chain uses TRBV7-2 and TRBJ1-5; D call uncertain. The CDR3 sequence is 14 residues long. Germline CDR1 reads SGHTA; CDR2 reads FQGNSA. V dropped 1 base and J dropped 3 bases, with 7 bases sitting between them. DNA for the CDR3: TGTGCCAGCAGCTTAGGAGGCAACAATCAGCCCCAGCATTTT. Encoded protein: CASSLGGNNQPQHF.

The V call is TRBV28, the J call TRBJ2-7; D is tentatively TRBD1 or TRBD2 (6 bases each). CDR1 and CDR2 (germline): MDHEN, SYDVKM. This CDR3 is 15 amino acids long. Trimming took off 2 bases at V and 3 bases at J, with 14 bases between the two ends. CDR3 loop: CASSLAGQGLYEQYF. Written as DNA, the CDR3 is TGTGCCAGCAGTTTAGCGGGGCAGGGGCTCTACGAGCAGTACTTC.

For this clone: Other DNA sequences in the sample encode the same CDR3. The chain is built from TRBV18 and TRBJ2-2, with 8 positions matching TRBD1. The CDR3 contains 16 residues. The germline CDR1 and CDR2 sequences are KGHSH and LQKENI. The V gene end was trimmed by 2 bases and the J gene end by 1 base; junction bases not matched to a gene: 3. Here the CDR3 reads CASSPWGQENTGELFF. The DNA of the CDR3 is TGTGCCAGCTCACCATGGGGACAGGAGAACACCGGGGAGCTGTTTTTT.

The chain is built from TRBV19 and TRBJ2-3; D possibly corresponds to TRBD1 (5 bases). The length of the CDR3 is 11 residues. Trimming removed 9 bases at V and 6 bases at J, with 10 bases between. Germline CDR1 and CDR2: LNHDA and SQIVND (reference sequence). The CDR3 loop reads CASSGKDTQYF. The CDR3 DNA follows: TGTGCCAGCTCAGGGAAGGATACGCAGTATTTT.

The V and J genes are TRBV29-1 and TRBJ2-4; D ambiguous. The V gene's germline CDR1 is SQVTM and CDR2 ANQGSEA. CDR3 size: 14 residues. Trimming took 3 bases from V and 0 from J, leaving 9 bases between them. The CDR3, as DNA: TGCAGCGTTGAGGTCAGACTAGCCAAAAACATTCAGTACTTC. It codes for CSVEVRLAKNIQYF.

The chain is built from TRBV27 and TRBJ2-4; D gene uncertain. Germline V CDR1 and CDR2: MNHEY, SMNVEV (reference sequence). V shed 4 bases and J shed 12 bases, with 16 bases lying between them. This CDR3 has 13 residues. The CDR3 DNA follows: TGTGCCAGCAGTTCTCCCGACCAGTTAACTCAGTACTTC. This sequence encodes CASSSPDQLTQYF.

V is TRBV4-1 and J is TRBJ1-4, with 9 bases identical to TRBD1. The V and J ends lost 1 base and 5 bases, in that order; junction bases with no gene match: 5. CDR3 length: 16 residues. Germline CDR1 is MGHRA and CDR2 is YSYEKL. The CDR3 protein is CASSQVGGTGNEKLFF. The CDR3 DNA is TGCGCCAGCAGCCAAGTAGGGGGGACAGGGAATGAAAAACTGTTTTTT.

The V call is TRBV5-4, the J call TRBJ2-5; 10 positions match TRBD2. From germline, CDR1 is SGHNT and CDR2 YYREEE (reference sequence). This CDR3 comprises 14 residues. The V gene end was trimmed by 9 bases and the J gene end by 5 bases; junction bases not matched to a gene: 10. The CDR3 nucleotides read TGTGCCACCAGACAGCGGGAGGGGGGGGAGACCCAGTACTTC. As protein: CATRQREGGETQYF. Using reference TRBV5-4 and TRBJ2-5 for the parts outside the CDR3, the full variable domain is ETGVTQSPTHLIKTRGQQVTLRCSSQSGHNTVSWYQQALGQGPQFIFQYYREEENGRGNFPPRFSGLQFPNYSSELNVNALELDDSALYLCATRQREGGETQYFGPGTRLLVL.